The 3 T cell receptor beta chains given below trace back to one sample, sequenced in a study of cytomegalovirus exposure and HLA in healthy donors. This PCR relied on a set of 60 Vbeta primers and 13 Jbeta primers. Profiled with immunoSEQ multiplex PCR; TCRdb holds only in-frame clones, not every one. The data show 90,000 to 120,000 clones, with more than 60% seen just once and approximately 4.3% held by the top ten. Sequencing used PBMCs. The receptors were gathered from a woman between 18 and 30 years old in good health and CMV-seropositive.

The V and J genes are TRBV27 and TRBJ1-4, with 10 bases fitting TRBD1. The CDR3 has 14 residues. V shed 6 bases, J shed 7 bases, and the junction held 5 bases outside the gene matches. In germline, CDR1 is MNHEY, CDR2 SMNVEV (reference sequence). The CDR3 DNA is TGTGCCAGCAGGACCGGGACAGGGGTTGAAAAACTGTTTTTT. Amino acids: CASRTGTGVEKLFF.

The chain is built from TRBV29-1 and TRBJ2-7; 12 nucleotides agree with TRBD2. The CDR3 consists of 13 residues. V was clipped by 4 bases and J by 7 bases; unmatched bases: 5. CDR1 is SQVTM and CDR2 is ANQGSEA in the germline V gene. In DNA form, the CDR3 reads TGCAGCGTTGCTAGCGGGAGGGCCAATGAGCAGTACTTC. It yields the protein CSVASGRANEQYF.

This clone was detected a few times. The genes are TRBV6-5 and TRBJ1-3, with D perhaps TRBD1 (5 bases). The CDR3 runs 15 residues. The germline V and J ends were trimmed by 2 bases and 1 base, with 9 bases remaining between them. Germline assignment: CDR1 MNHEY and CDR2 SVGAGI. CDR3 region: CASSYGGGSGNTIYF. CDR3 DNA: TGTGCCAGCAGTTACGGCGGGGGGTCTGGAAACACCATATATTTT.